The entry below describes one T cell receptor beta chain. Its specificity is not known. Data came from immunoSEQ multiplex PCR; TCRdb stores just in-frame clones and leaves some out. The sample has about 1,900,000 clones, just under 95% seen once. The record originates from a study of shared clonotypes between healthy human individuals. Study-wide findings and caveats: Limited genetic and exposure-history diversity came from having few donors.

This CDR3 is built from 17 residues. The ends were cut back, 1 base at V and 0 bases at J, with 14 bases in the middle. CDR1 and CDR2 from the germline V gene are LGHNA and YSLEER. Naive-designated CD8 cells lacked CD45RO, were positively enriched for CCR7, and omitted terminally differentiated effector memory CD45RA+ cells. Sequences were obtained from naive CD8+ T cells sorted from blood. The sequence came from a man in his late teens or twenties in good health. The rearrangement joins TRBV4-3 to TRBJ2-3, with no clear D. CDR3 DNA sequence: TGCGCCAGCAGCCAAGGCCCGGGCAGGTCTAGCACAGATACGCAGTATTTT. It specifies CASSQGPGRSSTDTQYF.